This T cell receptor beta chain emerged from a study of blood T cell repertoires in COVID-19 (dated by TCRdb to the early 2020s). Notes on the research overall: Samples from collaborators originated in the United States, Italy and Spain and spanned both the acute and convalescent phases of COVID-19. The material from the prospective study consisted of cDNA or gDNA derived from T cells, B-cell-depleted T cells, or PBMCs. Subjects who had been exposed to COVID-19, were actively infected with it, or had recovered from it provided the deeply sampled blood TCRbeta repertoires that made up the dataset. The repertoires were made available in a free public database intended to serve as a resource for research on the immune response to SARS-CoV-2. Samples were obtained from the ongoing ImmuneRACE study (first 160 participants) and from about 1,300 subjects provided by 6 global collaborators. Sample metadata almost always included a de-identified subject ID, COVID-19 status, age in years and sex. Where HLA class I and class II types were available, the types were taken from metadata supplied by the sample provider, not from assay-based typing. Overall study outcomes, separate from this receptor: Clinical and demographic metadata were provided uncurated, with the amount varying by source and participant.

The collaborating institutions used their own protocols to collect whole blood in K2EDTA tubes. For TCRbeta analysis, collaborators shipped samples in one of three forms: frozen whole blood, isolated PBMCs, or DNA extracted from either of those sample types. This clone was seen a handful of times. The clone's antigen remains unknown. Base qualities are missing; no much larger clone stands one base away. From the cysteine up to the phenylalanine, the CDR3 has a length of 14 residues. The CDR3 DNA has 42 bases and is translated from base 1. Taken from the germline V gene, the CDR1 and CDR2 loops are KGHSH and LQKENI. V is shortened by 4 bases, J by 9 bases, and the region joining them spans 13 bases. TCRbeta CDR3 regions were amplified from genomic DNA by means of the immunoSEQ Assay, a bias-controlled multiplex PCR. As for how the authors treated the data: The number of nucleated cells in each sample was estimated by amplification of reference gene primers within the assay. To quantify the absolute abundance of each unique TCRbeta CDR3 rearrangement, sequence reads were collapsed and filtered. For each sample, productive Simpson clonality was calculated as the square root of Simpson's diversity index over productive rearrangements. The table was pulled from immuneACCESS by TCRdb, which kept in-frame rearrangements only. Such tables lose some clones; where checked, under half of the loss comes from unresolved V genes, and the rest has no known cause. V and J calls and clone size come straight from that table; D and trimming were deduced from the DNA. Within this sample are 150,000 to 200,000 clones, with more than 70% of them counted one time only. The ten largest make up 3.5% to 5% of the sample.

The rearranged chain carries TRBV18 and TRBJ1-6, and perhaps TRBD1 as D gene, on 6 matching bases. Sequences were obtained from peripheral blood. This receptor was obtained from a woman younger than 45 with acute or convalescent COVID-19. CDR3 protein: CASSRGQWASPLHF. The bases are TGTGCCAGCTCACGGGGGCAATGGGCTTCACCCCTCCACTTT.